This T cell receptor (beta chain) stems from a study of esophageal squamous cell carcinoma under preoperative chemotherapy (dated by TCRdb to 2016 to 2019). Regarding the complete study: In the study, TCR repertoires were profiled in both peripheral blood T cells and tumor-infiltrating lymphocytes. The effects of paclitaxel-nedaplatin chemotherapy on T-cell receptor repertoires in patients with esophageal squamous cell carcinoma were assessed. The cohort comprised roughly five patients with primary esophageal squamous cell carcinoma. Repertoires were compared between samples taken before and after paclitaxel-nedaplatin therapy. The paper's findings and limits, for the study overall: After chemotherapy, TCR diversity rose significantly in peripheral T cells, but this increase was not seen in tumor-infiltrating lymphocytes. Post-treatment tumor-infiltrating lymphocytes appeared partly derived from peripheral T cells migrating into the tumor, not solely from local clonal changes. Paclitaxel-nedaplatin therapy induced immediate and substantial clonotype frequency changes, with contraction more likely among abundant clones than amplification. The cohort was small, with only a few patients with esophageal squamous cell carcinoma analyzed.

This sample's time point label indicates: after preoperative PTX-NDP chemotherapy. Before surgery, patients were given paclitaxel-nedaplatin as preoperative chemotherapy. Inclusive of the bounding cysteine and phenylalanine, the CDR3 is 15 residues long. CDR3 DNA only is kept here, 45 bases in frame from base 1. The germline V gene encodes CDR1 SGHVS and CDR2 FQNEAQ. Regarding this clonotype: Its target antigen remains unknown. No much larger clone is present one base from it, and per-base qualities are unavailable.

The receptor library was made with PCR. Reads for this sample came from a HiSeq X Ten. High-throughput sequencing was used to characterize the TCR repertoires. TCRdb's own reprocessing of the public reads used fastp at Q25 and MiXCR and kept productive beta chains. Every distinct CDR3 protein forms one entry, paired with its most common genes and DNA. The sample data list around 34,000 distinct CDR3 sequences, and approximately 51% of these were observed just once. Approximately 25% of the sample belongs to the ten largest clones. Sampling was conducted from a patient given preoperative chemotherapy. The source is a human donor with esophageal squamous cell carcinoma. The donor label of this sample is uncertain. The chain is encoded by TRBV7-8 joined to TRBJ2-5; possibly the D gene is TRBD2, per 5 matching bases. The DNA end lines up better with TRBJ2-7; the J call may be wrong. Here the CDR3 is given as CASSLDSDYTYEQYF. DNA sequence: TGTGCCAGCAGCTTAGACTCCGACTACACCTACGAGCAGTACTTC.